The next 14 T cell receptor beta chains were all read from a single sample in a study of patients and donors after allogeneic stem cell transplantation (dated by TCRdb to the early 2020s). Receptors were amplified or captured by RT-PCR. The instrument was a NextSeq 550. Using fastp at Q25 and MiXCR, TCRdb reprocessed the public reads and kept productive beta chains. Rows merge per CDR3 protein into single entries with the most common DNA and genes. The sample data list roughly 200,000 distinct CDR3 sequences, and 35% to 45% of these were observed just once. Roughly 12% of the sample belongs to the ten largest clones. Sequenced sample: blood, either unsorted or a sorted T cell fraction (not recorded which). Receptors originate from a human donor who was either an allogeneic HSCT recipient or a stem cell or donor lymphocyte infusion donor (not recorded which). It is not recorded whose cells these are; they may come from a transplant donor.

The chain is built from TRBV11-2 and TRBJ2-5; 14 positions match TRBD2. The CDR3 sequence is 13 residues long. CDR1 SGHAT and CDR2 FQNNGV come from the germline V gene. CDR3 in DNA: TGTGGGACTAGCGGGGGGACGCGGGAGACCCAGTACTTC. This sequence encodes CGTSGGTRETQYF.

Here the CDR3 reads CATSDRGSTDTQYF. The CDR3 nucleotides are TGTGCCACCAGTGATCGGGGTTCCACAGATACGCAGTATTTT. The chain combines TRBV24-1 with TRBJ2-3; possible D gene TRBD2, 5 bases. V lost 3 bases, J lost 2 bases, and 8 bases lay in between. The germline gives CDR1 KGHDR, CDR2 SFDVKD. The CDR3 is 14 residues long.

This clonotype was counted only a few times. The chain links TRBV29-1 to TRBJ1-2; TRBD1 is a possible D gene (5 bases). CDR1 SQVTM and CDR2 ANQGSEA come from the germline V gene. This CDR3 is built from 13 residues. V was trimmed by 6 bases and J by 4 bases, leaving 15 bases between them. CDR3 protein: CSVLIRDGYGYTF. The CDR3 coding sequence is TGCAGCGTACTAATCAGGGACGGCTATGGCTACACCTTC.

Here the CDR3 reads CASTRGGYTEAFF. The CDR3 bases are TGTGCCAGCACCCGAGGCGGATACACTGAAGCTTTCTTT. The rearrangement joins TRBV5-5 to TRBJ1-1; D is unresolved. Germline V gene sequence: CDR1 SGHKS, CDR2 YYEKEE (reference sequence). This CDR3 spans 13 amino acids. Trimming left V 6 bases short and J 3 bases short, with 12 bases between.

The rearrangement links TRBV7-2 to TRBJ2-5; D may be TRBD2 (5 bases). Germline-derived CDR1 and CDR2 are SGHTA and FQGNSA. This CDR3 region has 14 residues. The ends were cut back, 4 bases at V and 7 bases at J, with 16 bases in the middle. The CDR3: CASSSSLRSGTQYF. The CDR3 DNA sequence: TGTGCCAGCAGCTCCTCGCTCCGAAGCGGGACCCAGTACTTC.

This clonotype was seen a single time. The chain recombines TRBV15 with TRBJ2-3; 8 positions agree with TRBD2. The CDR3 runs to 16 residues. J lost 2 bases, V lost 3 bases, and 7 bases had no gene match. CDR1 LNHNV and CDR2 YYDKDF come from the germline V gene (reference sequence). DNA for the CDR3: TGTGCCACCAGCAGGGAAGCGGGGGCCATCACAGATACGCAGTATTTT. Translating gives CATSREAGAITDTQYF. Complete variable domain (other parts from reference TRBV15 and TRBJ2-3): DAMVIQNPRYQVTQFGKPVTLSCSQTLNHNVMYWYQQKSSQAPKLLFHYYDKDFNNEADTPDNFQSRRPNTSFCFLDIRSPGLGDTAMYLCATSREAGAITDTQYFGPGTRLTVL.

By frequency in the sample, this clonotype is medium-sized. The V gene is TRBV6-5, the J gene TRBJ1-2; a weak D match, TRBD1 (6 bases). V shed 2 bases and J shed 8 bases, with 18 bases lying between them. The CDR3 runs 15 residues. Germline CDR1 is MNHEY and CDR2 is SVGAGI. The CDR3 reads CASSYADRRLRGYTF. The CDR3 region has the DNA TGTGCCAGCAGTTACGCCGACAGGCGTCTTCGGGGCTACACCTTC.

There are a few counts of this clonotype. The V gene is TRBV28, the J gene TRBJ2-1, with D maybe TRBD2 (5 bases). V lost 6 bases to trimming and J lost 8 bases, with 11 bases between them. The CDR3 has 12 amino acids. Germline loops: CDR1 MDHEN, CDR2 SYDVKM. The CDR3 region has the DNA TGTGCCAGCAGAGAGGGTACGGATGAGCAGTTCTTC. Translating it yields CASREGTDEQFF. The entire variable domain, with the rest obtained from reference TRBV28 and TRBJ2-1, is as follows: DVKVTQSSRYLVKRTGEKVFLECVQDMDHENMFWYRQDPGLGLRLIYFSYDVKMKEKGDIPEGYSVSREKKERFSLILESASTNQTSMYLCASREGTDEQFFGPGTRLTVL.

This clonotype is medium-sized (0.01 to 0.1%) within its sample. This rearrangement joins TRBV20-1 to TRBJ1-1, with D uncertain. V was pared by 0 bases and J by 10 bases, with 15 bases between. CDR1 DFQATT and CDR2 SNEGSKA come from the germline V gene (reference sequence). The CDR3 loop spans 13 amino acids. This CDR3 is CSARDPTLSPAFF. For the CDR3, the DNA is TGCAGTGCTAGAGATCCGACCCTATCGCCAGCTTTCTTT.

The rearrangement links TRBV24-1 to TRBJ2-3; tentative D call: TRBD2 (6 bases). Trimming pared 4 bases from V and 9 bases from J, leaving 16 bases between. This CDR3 has 14 residues. The germline V gene encodes CDR1 KGHDR and CDR2 SFDVKD. The CDR3 coding sequence is TGTGCCACCAGTGACCCGCGGGGCAGTAGGACGCAGTATTTT. This codes for CATSDPRGSRTQYF.

V and J are TRBV7-6 and TRBJ1-3; D is possibly TRBD1 (5 bases). The CDR3 extends over 16 amino acids. The V gene's germline CDR1 is SGHVS and CDR2 FNYEAQ. Trimming removed 5 bases at V and 0 bases at J, with 14 bases between. CDR3 in amino acids: CASSLTTGLSGNTIYF. DNA for the CDR3: TGTGCCAGCAGCCTTACTACAGGACTCTCTGGAAACACCATATATTTT.

This clonotype was seen more than once but under ten times. This chain joins TRBV7-2 and TRBJ1-2; no clear D. There are 13 residues in the CDR3. Germline V gene data show CDR1 as SGHTA and CDR2 as FQGNSA. Trimming removed 3 bases at V and 5 bases at J, with 10 bases between. As DNA, the CDR3 is TGTGCCAGCAGCTTTCCGGGCGAGTATGGCTACACCTTC. It translates to CASSFPGEYGYTF.

This clonotype was seen more than once but under ten times. CDR3 bases: TGTGCCAGCAGAGCTGTCGAGGGGGGCTACACCTTC. It is translated as CASRAVEGGYTF. V gene TRBV6-5 combines with J gene TRBJ1-2; D is possibly TRBD1 (5 bases). V gave up 6 bases and J gave up 8 bases, with 13 bases separating them. This CDR3 is 12 amino acids long. Germline V lookup: CDR1 MNHEY, CDR2 SVGAGI.

This clonotype has a handful of counts. The CDR3, as DNA: TGCGCCAGCAGCCAAGAACGGCCCCCCAGGGGCGAAGCTTTCTTT. Residues: CASSQERPPRGEAFF. V gene TRBV4-3 combines with J gene TRBJ1-1, with D possibly TRBD1 on 6 matching bases. The V end lost 0 bases, the J end lost 8 bases, and 16 bases lay between the germline ends. The germline V gene encodes CDR1 LGHNA and CDR2 YSLEER. The CDR3 is 15 amino acids.